These 29 T cell receptor beta chains were sequenced from one sample in a study of blood T cell repertoires in COVID-19. Assay: immunoSEQ multiplex PCR; the TCRdb copy retains only in-frame clones and omits some. Of more than 85,000 clones in the sample, just under 85% are singletons; the top ten hold about 10%. Sequencing used peripheral blood. The receptors come from a man aged 70 or older with acute or convalescent COVID-19.

The V call is TRBV24-1, the J call TRBJ1-5; unclear D gene. Germline loops: CDR1 KGHDR, CDR2 SFDVKD. The CDR3 sequence is 14 residues long. V lost 3 bases to trimming and J lost 7 bases, with 12 bases between them. CDR3 loop: CATSDAATGQPQHF. CDR3 DNA: TGTGCCACCAGTGATGCGGCTACCGGCCAGCCCCAGCATTTT.

The chain joins TRBV10-3 to TRBJ1-3; D call uncertain. The CDR3 is 15 residues long. In germline, CDR1 is ENHRY, CDR2 SYGVKD. With 0 bases removed from V and 3 bases from J, the gap between germline ends came to 9 bases. This chain's CDR3 is CAISESRGVGNTIYF. The CDR3 nucleotides read TGTGCCATCAGTGAGTCGAGAGGAGTTGGAAACACCATATATTTT.

A few counts support this clone. This rearrangement joins TRBV5-1 to TRBJ2-1, with D hard to call. Trimming took off 0 bases at V and 1 base at J, with 11 bases between the two ends. Germline V gene sequence: CDR1 SGHRS, CDR2 YFSETQ. The CDR3 consists of 16 residues. The DNA for the CDR3 is TGCGCCAGCAGCTTGGCCTTGGCGGAATCCTACAATGAGCAGTTCTTC. Residues: CASSLALAESYNEQFF.

CDR3 protein: CASSTDRTSNQPQHF. The CDR3 nucleotides read TGTGCCAGTAGTACCGACAGGACAAGCAATCAGCCCCAGCATTTT. The genes are TRBV19 and TRBJ1-5, with D possibly matching TRBD1 (6 bases). Trimming left V 4 bases short and J 1 base short, with 11 bases between. The CDR3 totals 15 residues. Germline V gives CDR1 LNHDA, CDR2 SQIVND (reference sequence).

The chain combines TRBV24-1 with TRBJ2-1, with a tentative D call TRBD2 (6 bases). The CDR3 contains 15 residues. Germline assignment: CDR1 KGHDR and CDR2 SFDVKD. The V gene lost 5 bases and the J gene lost 0 bases, with 10 bases spanning the gap. CDR3 protein: CATSAPGASYNEQFF. Here the CDR3 DNA reads TGTGCCACCAGTGCCCCGGGAGCCTCCTACAATGAGCAGTTCTTC.

Here the CDR3 DNA reads TGTGCCAGCAGCTCAAAAAGCGGGACGGGCTCTGGAAACACCATATATTTT. Translating gives CASSSKSGTGSGNTIYF. The J gene is TRBJ1-3, the V gene TRBV7-3; D possibly corresponds to TRBD1 (5 bases). V lost 4 bases to trimming and J lost 0 bases, with 16 bases between them. The CDR3 loop spans 17 amino acids. Germline CDR1 and CDR2: SGHTA and FQGTGA.

The CDR3: CASSIPASGRANEQFF. The CDR3 nucleotides are TGTGCCAGTAGTATCCCGGCTAGCGGGAGGGCTAATGAGCAGTTCTTC. The chain is built from TRBV19 and TRBJ2-1; TRBD2 matches 12 bases. The germline gives CDR1 LNHDA, CDR2 SQIVND (reference sequence). The CDR3 spans 16 residues. Losses at the gene ends were 3 bases for V and 7 bases for J; bases not matched to a gene: 7.

The V call is TRBV3-1 (or the pseudogene TRBV3-2), the J call TRBJ1-2; possible D gene TRBD1, 5 bases. CDR1 and CDR2 from the germline V gene are LGHDT and YNNKEL (reference sequence). The CDR3 has 15 residues. V lost 0 bases and J lost 7, with 15 bases in between. CDR3 loop: CASSQDQGSHSGYTF. The CDR3 DNA follows: TGTGCCAGCAGCCAAGATCAGGGCAGCCACTCTGGCTACACCTTC.

The chain is built from TRBV6-2 or TRBV6-3 and TRBJ2-2, with 9 positions matching TRBD2. Trimming took 6 bases from V and 6 from J; bases not matched to a gene: 8. CDR1 is MNHEY, CDR2 SVGEGT, per germline. The CDR3 loop spans 15 amino acids. CDR3 residues: CASRPLAGVAGELFF. CDR3 bases: TGTGCCAGCAGGCCTTTAGCGGGAGTAGCCGGGGAGCTGTTTTTT.

The V gene is TRBV5-8, the J gene TRBJ1-2; TRBD1 aligns across 11 bases. Per the germline V gene, CDR1 is SGHTS and CDR2 is YDEGEE. V was clipped by 4 bases and J by 5 bases; unmatched bases: 7. The CDR3 covers 15 residues. The CDR3 DNA reads TGTGCCAGCAGCCCCGGGACAGGGGGGAATTATGGCTACACCTTC. Amino acids: CASSPGTGGNYGYTF.

The chain employs TRBV6-5 and TRBJ2-2; D possibly corresponds to TRBD2 (6 bases). Trimming removed 0 bases at V and 5 bases at J, with 13 bases between. This CDR3 region has 16 residues. Per the germline V gene, CDR1 is MNHEY and CDR2 is SVGAGI. This chain's CDR3 is CASSYSSGVPTGELFF. For the CDR3, the DNA is TGTGCCAGCAGTTACTCTTCGGGAGTTCCGACCGGGGAGCTGTTTTTT.

The V gene is TRBV27, the J gene TRBJ1-3; D gene uncertain. The germline V and J ends were trimmed by 4 bases and 0 bases, with 13 bases remaining between them. Germline CDR1 reads MNHEY; CDR2 reads SMNVEV (reference sequence). The CDR3 spans 16 residues. The CDR3 DNA reads as TGTGCCAGCAGTTACTCTCAGACAACCTCTGGAAACACCATATATTTT. It codes for CASSYSQTTSGNTIYF.

This chain links TRBV4-2 with TRBJ1-4, with 9 bases lining up with TRBD1. Germline V gene data show CDR1 as LGHNA and CDR2 as YNFKEQ. J gave up 7 bases and V 2 bases, and 5 bases lay outside the gene matches. The CDR3 loop spans 15 amino acids. The CDR3 nucleotides read TGTGCCAGCAGCCAAAGGACAGGGGTGGGTGAAAAACTGTTTTTT. Amino acid sequence: CASSQRTGVGEKLFF.

The chain joins TRBV7-6 to TRBJ1-6, with 8 positions matching TRBD1. J gave up 6 bases and V 2 bases, and 6 bases lay outside the gene matches. The CDR3 extends over 16 amino acids. Germline loops: CDR1 SGHVS, CDR2 FNYEAQ. The CDR3 DNA reads TGTGCCAGCAGCTTAAATAACAGGGGGAGTAATTCACCCCTCCACTTT. Translation: CASSLNNRGSNSPLHF.

This chain connects TRBV5-4 to TRBJ2-7, with D possibly matching TRBD1 (5 bases). The CDR3 consists of 14 residues. Germline V lookup: CDR1 SGHNT, CDR2 YYREEE (reference sequence). Trimming shortened V by 5 bases and J by 3 bases, and 15 bases separated the two germline ends. In DNA, the CDR3 is TGTGCCAGCAGATCGGACAAAAGCTTCTACGAGCAGTACTTC. Its protein product is CASRSDKSFYEQYF.

The chain uses TRBV7-9 and TRBJ1-2; perhaps TRBD1 as D (6 bases). Between the trimmed V and J ends, which lost 3 bases and 4 bases, there was a span of 6 bases. This CDR3 has 12 amino acids. Germline CDR1 is SEHNR and CDR2 is FQNEAQ (reference sequence). CDR3 residues: CASSLTGYGYTF. CDR3 DNA: TGTGCCAGCAGCTTGACAGGCTATGGCTACACCTTC.

This chain joins TRBV28 and TRBJ1-5; D possibly corresponds to TRBD1 (6 bases). This CDR3 has 16 amino acids. The V and J ends lost 1 base and 4 bases respectively, with 14 bases between them. Germline V gene lookup returns CDR1 MDHEN and CDR2 SYDVKM. In DNA, the CDR3 is TGTGCCAGCAGTTTATACAGGGAGATATGGAATCAGCCCCAGCATTTT. Translating it yields CASSLYREIWNQPQHF.

V gene TRBV6-5 combines with J gene TRBJ1-4, with 7 bases lining up with TRBD1. The ends lost 6 bases at V and 6 bases at J; junction bases unmatched: 7. Germline V CDR1 and CDR2: MNHEY, SVGAGI. CDR3 length equals 14 residues. The CDR3 reads CASRPGQLYEKLFF. The DNA of the CDR3 is TGTGCCAGCAGACCGGGACAGCTATATGAAAAACTGTTTTTT.

V gene TRBV5-1 combines with J gene TRBJ2-6; 8 bases are shared with TRBD2. The CDR3 covers 17 residues. V lost 5 bases to trimming and J lost 4 bases; unmatched junction nucleotides: 11. Germline lookup yields CDR1 SGHRS and CDR2 YFSETQ. The CDR3 reads CASRPTSAPGGANVLTF. In DNA form, the CDR3 reads TGCGCCAGCAGGCCGACTAGCGCCCCGGGGGGGGCCAACGTCCTGACTTTC.

V usage is TRBV29-1 and J usage is TRBJ1-2, with 8 nucleotides matching TRBD1. The CDR3 sequence is 14 residues long. Germline V gene data show CDR1 as SQVTM and CDR2 as ANQGSEA. Trimming at V came to 7 bases and at J to 5 bases, leaving 12 bases not matched to a gene. CDR3 loop: CSAIQGVTTYGYTF. CDR3 nucleotide sequence: TGCAGCGCGATACAGGGGGTGACGACTTATGGCTACACCTTC.

The chain carries TRBV30 and TRBJ1-5; TRBD1 matches 8 bases. Trimming cost V 0 bases and J 9 bases; bases outside gene matches: 13. Germline V gives CDR1 GTSNPN, CDR2 SVGIG (reference sequence). The CDR3 runs to 16 residues. The CDR3 DNA reads as TGTGCCTGGAGTGTAGGGACAGGAGGAAATCAGCGGCCCCAGCATTTT. Residues: CAWSVGTGGNQRPQHF. The whole variable domain, filled in from reference TRBV30 and TRBJ1-5, reads SQTIHQWPATLVQPVGSPLSLECTVEGTSNPNLYWYRQAAGRGLQLLFYSVGIGQISSEVPQNLSASRPQDRQFILSSKKLLLSDSGFYLCAWSVGTGGNQRPQHFGDGTRLSIL.

CDR3 nucleotide sequence: TGTGCCAGCAGCCCAGCGGGTTTAAGGGGTAGCGGGGTGGGAGCTTTCTTT. The encoded protein is CASSPAGLRGSGVGAFF. The J gene is TRBJ1-1, the V gene TRBV7-8; tentative D call: TRBD1 (5 bases). Trimming took off 5 bases at V and 10 bases at J, with 29 bases between the two ends. The V gene's germline CDR1 is SGHVS and CDR2 FQNEAQ. CDR3 length: 17 residues.

The CDR3 DNA is TGTGCCAGCAGCACCCAAAAGCACTATGGCTACACCTTC. As protein: CASSTQKHYGYTF. The chain recombines TRBV7-2 with TRBJ1-2; D unclear. V gave up 5 bases and J gave up 3 bases, with 10 bases separating them. Germline CDR1 SGHTA, CDR2 FQGNSA. The CDR3 length is 13 residues.

The CDR3: CASTEYRGGYEQYF. In nucleotides, the CDR3 is TGTGCCAGCACCGAATATAGGGGGGGCTACGAGCAGTACTTC. This chain links TRBV6-5 with TRBJ2-7, with D possibly being TRBD2 (7 bases). This CDR3 has 14 amino acids. V lost 7 bases and J 3 bases, leaving 16 bases between the germline ends. Germline V CDR1 and CDR2: MNHEY, SVGAGI.

This clone was seen a single time. This chain joins TRBV15 and TRBJ1-6; 9 bases are a match to TRBD1. Germline loops: CDR1 LNHNV, CDR2 YYDKDF (reference sequence). Trimming at V came to 4 bases and at J to 13 bases, leaving 14 bases not matched to a gene. This CDR3 region has 16 residues. CDR3 region: CATSMNRDRARQPLHF. CDR3 nucleotides: TGTGCCACCAGCATGAACCGGGACAGGGCTCGCCAGCCCCTCCACTTT. Together with reference TRBV15 and TRBJ1-6, the CDR3 gives the full variable domain: DAMVIQNPRYQVTQFGKPVTLSCSQTLNHNVMYWYQQKSSQAPKLLFHYYDKDFNNEADTPDNFQSRRPNTSFCFLDIRSPGLGDTAMYLCATSMNRDRARQPLHFGNGTRLTVT.

This clone was seen a handful of times. This sequence joins TRBV6-2 or TRBV6-3 and TRBJ2-1, with 8 nucleotides matching TRBD1. The V segment lost 4 bases and the J segment 4 bases; nucleotides outside the gene matches: 6. The CDR3 totals 15 residues. Germline CDR1 and CDR2: MNHEY and SVGEGT. CDR3 in amino acids: CASSSIGQGYNEQFF. In DNA form, the CDR3 reads TGTGCCAGCAGTTCGATCGGACAGGGTTACAATGAGCAGTTCTTC.

The chain couples TRBV6-4 to TRBJ2-1; D gene ambiguous. Per germline, CDR1 MRHNA and CDR2 SNTAGT. The CDR3 runs 12 residues. Trimming took 0 bases from V and 9 from J, leaving 6 bases between them. The CDR3 reads CASSDSTGEQFF. Written as DNA, the CDR3 is TGTGCCAGCAGTGACTCAACCGGTGAGCAGTTCTTC.

The rearrangement uses TRBV5-8 and TRBJ2-1; possibly TRBD1 for D (6 bases). CDR3 size: 16 residues. Trimming took 0 bases from V and 0 from J, leaving 10 bases between them. The germline V gene has CDR1 SGHTS and CDR2 YDEGEE. The CDR3 nucleotides read TGTGCCAGCAGCTTGGCCGACAGGAGCTCCTACAATGAGCAGTTCTTC. This encodes CASSLADRSSYNEQFF.

Worth noting for this clone: One end of the junction varies from germline; a read error may be responsible. V usage is TRBV4-3 and J usage is TRBJ1-5, with 10 nucleotides matching TRBD1. Germline lookup yields CDR1 LGHNA and CDR2 YSLEER. The CDR3 contains 16 residues. The CDR3 sequence: CANSQASGTGVLPQHF. In DNA form, the CDR3 reads TGCGCCAACAGCCAAGCCTCCGGGACAGGGGTCTTGCCCCAGCATTTT.